This TCR beta chain came from a study of human thymus T cells. Points from the study as a whole: An apparent bias in V and J gene usage was seen in thymic and blood repertoires. Overlap was high between thymic repertoires from unrelated individuals, as reported in related research.

CDR1 is MGHRA, CDR2 YSYEKL, per germline. Germline trimming cut 4 bases from V and 3 bases from J; bases unmatched to any gene: 6. CDR3 length: 15 amino acids. To note about this clone: Its specificity is not known.

Here immunoSEQ multiplex PCR was the method, and the copy in TCRdb shows in-frame clones only, minus some. Found here are roughly 130,000 clones, around 94% of them singletons; the top ten hold 0.024%. Thymic tissue was derived from resections collected during corrective heart surgery. The sequence came from a boy under three years old with a congenital heart defect but otherwise immunologically healthy. The V call is TRBV4-1, the J call TRBJ1-2; TRBD1 matches 9 bases. Material for sequencing was thymus tissue. CDR3 residues: CASSLRTGDHYGYTF. The CDR3 DNA follows: TGCGCCAGCAGCCTTAGGACAGGGGACCACTATGGCTACACCTTC.